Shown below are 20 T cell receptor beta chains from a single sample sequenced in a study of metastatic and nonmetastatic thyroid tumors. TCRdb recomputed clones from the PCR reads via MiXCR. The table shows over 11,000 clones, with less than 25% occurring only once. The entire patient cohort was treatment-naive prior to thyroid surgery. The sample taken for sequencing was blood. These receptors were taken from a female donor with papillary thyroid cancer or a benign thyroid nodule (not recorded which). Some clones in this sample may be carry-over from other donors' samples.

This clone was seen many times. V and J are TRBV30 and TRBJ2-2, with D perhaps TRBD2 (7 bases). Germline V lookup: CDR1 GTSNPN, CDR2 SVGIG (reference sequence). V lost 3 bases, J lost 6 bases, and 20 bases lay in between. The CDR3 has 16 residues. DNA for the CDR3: TGTGCCTGGAGCACAGGGACGGCGGGAGTCGCCGGGGAGCTGTTTTTT. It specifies CAWSTGTAGVAGELFF.

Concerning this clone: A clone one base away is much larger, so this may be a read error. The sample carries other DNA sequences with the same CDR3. The CDR3 loop is CSASRVHSVNEQFF. Here the CDR3 DNA reads TGCAGTGCTTCCAGAGTCCACTCCGTCAATGAGCAGTTCTTC. The J gene is TRBJ2-1, the V gene TRBV20-1; D not certain. This CDR3 contains 14 residues. V lost 5 bases and J 6 bases, leaving 17 bases between the germline ends. Germline V gene data show CDR1 as DFQATT and CDR2 as SNEGSKA (reference sequence).

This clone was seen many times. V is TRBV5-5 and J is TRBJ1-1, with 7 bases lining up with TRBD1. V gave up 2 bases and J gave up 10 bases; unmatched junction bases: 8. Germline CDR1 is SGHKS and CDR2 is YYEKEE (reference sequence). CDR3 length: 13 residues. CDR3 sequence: CASSFDREGLAFF. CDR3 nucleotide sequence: TGTGCCAGCAGCTTTGACAGGGAAGGATTAGCTTTCTTT.

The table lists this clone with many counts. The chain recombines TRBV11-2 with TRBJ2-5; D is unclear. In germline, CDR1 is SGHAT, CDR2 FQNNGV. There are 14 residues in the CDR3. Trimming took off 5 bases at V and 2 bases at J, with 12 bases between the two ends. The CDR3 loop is CASSRLVGQETQYF. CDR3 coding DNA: TGTGCCAGCAGCAGACTGGTGGGGCAAGAGACCCAGTACTTC.

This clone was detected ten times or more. CDR3 nucleotide sequence: TGTGCCAGCAGTTTACTGTTCTTGGGGGCCAGGGATGAGCAGTTCTTC. It translates to CASSLLFLGARDEQFF. The J gene is TRBJ2-1, the V gene TRBV28; maybe TRBD1 (6 bases). The CDR3 has 16 amino acids. V lost 2 bases and J 8 bases, leaving 19 bases between the germline ends. Germline-derived CDR1 and CDR2 are MDHEN and SYDVKM.

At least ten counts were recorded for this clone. CDR3 nucleotide sequence: TGTGCCAGCAGCTTCCTGCGGGGACAAGAGACCCAGTACTTC. Its protein is CASSFLRGQETQYF. The rearrangement uses TRBV7-8 and TRBJ2-5; perhaps TRBD2 as D (6 bases). Germline loops: CDR1 SGHVS, CDR2 FQNEAQ. V was cut by 3 bases and J by 2 bases, with 10 bases left in between. The CDR3 contains 14 residues.

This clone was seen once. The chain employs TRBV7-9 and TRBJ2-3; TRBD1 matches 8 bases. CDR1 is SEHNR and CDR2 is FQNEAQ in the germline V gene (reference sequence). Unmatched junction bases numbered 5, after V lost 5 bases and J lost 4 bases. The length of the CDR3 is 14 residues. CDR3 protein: CASSRQGSSDTQYF. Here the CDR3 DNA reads TGTGCCAGCAGCAGACAGGGGTCGTCAGATACGCAGTATTTT.

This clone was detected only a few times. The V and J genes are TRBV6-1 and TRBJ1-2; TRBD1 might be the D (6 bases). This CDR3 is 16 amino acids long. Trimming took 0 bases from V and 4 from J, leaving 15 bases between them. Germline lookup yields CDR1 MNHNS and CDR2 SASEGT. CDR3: CASSEASGGLSYGYTF. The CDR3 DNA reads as TGTGCCAGCAGTGAAGCTAGCGGGGGGCTAAGCTATGGCTACACCTTC.

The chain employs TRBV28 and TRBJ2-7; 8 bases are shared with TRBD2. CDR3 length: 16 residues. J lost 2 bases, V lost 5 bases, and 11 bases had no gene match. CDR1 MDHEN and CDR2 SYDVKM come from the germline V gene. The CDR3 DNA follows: TGTGCCAGCAGTGGATACGGGACTAGGGACACCTACGAGCAGTACTTC. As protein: CASSGYGTRDTYEQYF.

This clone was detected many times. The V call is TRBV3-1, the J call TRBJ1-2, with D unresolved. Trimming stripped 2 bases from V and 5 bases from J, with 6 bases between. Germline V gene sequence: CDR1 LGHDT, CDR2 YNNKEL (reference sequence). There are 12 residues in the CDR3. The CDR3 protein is CASSQRAYGYTF. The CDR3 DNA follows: TGTGCCAGCAGCCAAAGGGCGTATGGCTACACCTTC.

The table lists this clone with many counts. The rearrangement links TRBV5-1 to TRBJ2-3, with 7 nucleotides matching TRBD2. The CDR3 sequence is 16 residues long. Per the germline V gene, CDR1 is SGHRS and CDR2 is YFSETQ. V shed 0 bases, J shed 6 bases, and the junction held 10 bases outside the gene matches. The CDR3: CASSLEGRLAVDTQYF. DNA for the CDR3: TGCGCCAGCAGCTTGGAAGGAAGGCTAGCGGTGGATACGCAGTATTTT.

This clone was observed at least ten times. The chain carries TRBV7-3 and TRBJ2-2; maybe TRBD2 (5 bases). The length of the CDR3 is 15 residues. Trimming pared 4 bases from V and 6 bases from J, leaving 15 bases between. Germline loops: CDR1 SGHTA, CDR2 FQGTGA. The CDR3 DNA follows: TGTGCCAGCAGCTCGGACTCAGTTATAGCCGGGGAGCTGTTTTTT. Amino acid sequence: CASSSDSVIAGELFF. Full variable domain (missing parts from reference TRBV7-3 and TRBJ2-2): GAGVSQTPSNKVTEKGKYVELRCDPISGHTALYWYRQSLGQGPEFLIYFQGTGAADDSGLPNDRFFAVRPEGSVSTLKIQRTERGDSAVYLCASSSDSVIAGELFFGEGSRLTVL.

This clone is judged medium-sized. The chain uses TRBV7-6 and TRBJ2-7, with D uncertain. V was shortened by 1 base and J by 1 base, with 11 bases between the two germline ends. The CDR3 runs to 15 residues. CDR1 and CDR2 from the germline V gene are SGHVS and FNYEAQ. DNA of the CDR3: TGTGCCAGCAGCTTAGAGCCTGTCTCATCCTACGAGCAGTACTTC. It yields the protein CASSLEPVSSYEQYF.

For the CDR3, the DNA is TGTGCCAGCAGATCTGGACTAGCGAATAGCGAGCAGTACTTC. This sequence encodes CASRSGLANSEQYF. The rearrangement joins TRBV7-2 to TRBJ2-7; 9 positions agree with TRBD2. Germline V CDR1 and CDR2: SGHTA, FQGNSA. Germline trimming cut 6 bases from V and 6 bases from J; bases unmatched to any gene: 9. This CDR3 is 14 amino acids long.

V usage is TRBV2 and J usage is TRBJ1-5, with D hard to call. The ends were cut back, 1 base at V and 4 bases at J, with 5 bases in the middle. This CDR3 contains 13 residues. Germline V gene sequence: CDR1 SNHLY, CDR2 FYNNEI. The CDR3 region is CASSEERNQPQHF. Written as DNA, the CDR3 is TGTGCCAGCAGTGAAGAAAGAAATCAGCCCCAGCATTTT.

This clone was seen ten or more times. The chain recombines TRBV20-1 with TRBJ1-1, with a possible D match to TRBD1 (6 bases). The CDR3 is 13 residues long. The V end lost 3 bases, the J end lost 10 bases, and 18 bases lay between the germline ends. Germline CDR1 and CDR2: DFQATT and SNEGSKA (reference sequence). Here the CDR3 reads CSARNTGSTLAFF. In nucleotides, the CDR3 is TGCAGTGCTAGGAACACAGGGTCCACATTAGCTTTCTTT.

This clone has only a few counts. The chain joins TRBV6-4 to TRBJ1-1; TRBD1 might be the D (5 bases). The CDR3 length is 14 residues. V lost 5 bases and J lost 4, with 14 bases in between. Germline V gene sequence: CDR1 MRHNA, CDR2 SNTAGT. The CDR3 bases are TGTGCCAGCAGTTACACCGACGGGGCCACTGAAGCTTTCTTT. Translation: CASSYTDGATEAFF.

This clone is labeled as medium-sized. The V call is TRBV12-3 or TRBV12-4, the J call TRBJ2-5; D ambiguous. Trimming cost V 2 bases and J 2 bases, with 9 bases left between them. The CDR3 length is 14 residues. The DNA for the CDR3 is TGTGCCAGCAGTTTACAACCGACGCAAGAGACCCAGTACTTC. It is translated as CASSLQPTQETQYF.

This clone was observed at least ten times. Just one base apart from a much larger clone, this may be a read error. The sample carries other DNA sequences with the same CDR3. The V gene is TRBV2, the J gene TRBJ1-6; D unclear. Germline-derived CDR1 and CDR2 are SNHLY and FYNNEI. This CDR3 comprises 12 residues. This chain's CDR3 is CASRLYNSPLHF. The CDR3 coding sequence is TGCGCCAGCAGGTTATATAATTCACCCCTCCACTTT.

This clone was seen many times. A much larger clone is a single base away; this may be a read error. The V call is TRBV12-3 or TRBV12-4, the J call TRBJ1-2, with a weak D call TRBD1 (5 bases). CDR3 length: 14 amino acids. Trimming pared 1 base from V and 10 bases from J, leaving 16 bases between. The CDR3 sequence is CASSLVWQGDDYTF. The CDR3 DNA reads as TGTGCCAGCAGTTTAGTGTGGCAGGGAGATGACTACACCTTC.